This TCR beta chain was profiled in a study of PD-1 blockade in classical Hodgkin lymphoma. Study-wide results and caveats: Nivolumab initiated under 1 year post-ASCT led to patient exclusion. The study reported lower baseline TCR diversity in newly diagnosed patients than in healthy donors. Significant TCR diversity gains by C4D1 occurred in CD4+ but not CD8+ cells.

The time point is: cycle 4 day 1 (C4D1), after 5 to 7 weeks of nivolumab. Relapses following autologous stem cell transplantation were seen in all patients, with brentuximab vedotin exposure varying. Classifying best responses yielded complete response, partial response or progressive disease. As regards this clone: Its antigen is not known.

Assay used: immunoSEQ multiplex PCR; TCRdb lists only in-frame clones, some missing. The data contain approximately 52,000 clones, more than 75% of them singletons. This TCR derives from a human donor with classical Hodgkin lymphoma. This material consisted of peripheral blood mononuclear cells (PBMCs), taken before the fourth cycle of nivolumab.

CDR3 DNA sequence: TGTGCCAGCAGCCCCGGACCGAGCTCCTACAATGAGCAGTTCTTC. Its protein is CASSPGPSSYNEQFF. The V call is TRBV9, the J call TRBJ2-1, with unresolved D. The CDR3 contains 15 residues. V was cut by 4 bases and J by 0 bases, with 11 bases left in between. CDR1 is SGDLS and CDR2 is YYNGEE in the germline V gene.